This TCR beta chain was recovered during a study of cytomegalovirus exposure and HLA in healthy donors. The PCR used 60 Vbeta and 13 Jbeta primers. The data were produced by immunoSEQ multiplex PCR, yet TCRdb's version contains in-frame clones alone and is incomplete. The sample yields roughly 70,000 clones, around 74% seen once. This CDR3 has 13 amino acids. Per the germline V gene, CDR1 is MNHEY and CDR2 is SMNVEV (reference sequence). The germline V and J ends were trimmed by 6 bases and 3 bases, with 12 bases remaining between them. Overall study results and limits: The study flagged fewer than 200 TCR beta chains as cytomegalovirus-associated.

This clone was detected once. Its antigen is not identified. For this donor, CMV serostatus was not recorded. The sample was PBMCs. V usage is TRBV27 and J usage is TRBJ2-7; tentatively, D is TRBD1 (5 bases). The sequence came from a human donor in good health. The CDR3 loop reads CASSFSQGYEQYF. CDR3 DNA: TGTGCCAGCAGCTTTTCCCAGGGCTACGAGCAGTACTTC.